The 24 T cell receptor beta chains listed next were all sequenced from one sample in a study of blood T cells in healthy people across ages. Next came a second PCR, run for about 6 to 12 cycles, which used a sample-barcoded 5' primer along with a J-beta primer mix. TCRdb redid the calling of the 5' RACE reads with MiXCR, one entry per CDR3 protein. The data hold hundreds of thousands of distinct CDR3 sequences, with roughly 21% observed a single time. The source material was blood. These receptors originate from a man in his sixties or seventies in good health.

In its sample, this clonotype was seen many times. The chain carries TRBV5-1 and TRBJ2-3; 7 nucleotides line up with TRBD1. This CDR3 is built from 17 residues. CDR1 SGHRS and CDR2 YFSETQ come from the germline V gene. The V gene end was trimmed by 6 bases and the J gene end by 2 bases; junction bases not matched to a gene: 15. CDR3 DNA sequence: TGCGCCAGCACCCCACGGACAGGAAGGCAGCACACAGATACGCAGTATTTT. Protein sequence: CASTPRTGRQHTDTQYF. The full variable domain, rest sourced from reference TRBV5-1 and TRBJ2-3, is KAGVTQTPRYLIKTRGQQVTLSCSPISGHRSVSWYQQTPGQGLQFLFEYFSETQRNKGNFPGRFSGRQFSNSRSEMNVSTLELGDSALYLCASTPRTGRQHTDTQYFGPGTRLTVL.

The chain has TRBV7-9 and TRBJ2-5; 8 positions match TRBD2. The CDR3 consists of 14 residues. With V trimmed by 1 base and J by 7 bases, 5 bases remained unmatched. Germline lookup yields CDR1 SEHNR and CDR2 FQNEAQ (reference sequence). The DNA for the CDR3 is TGTGCCAGCAGCTTAGACTTTGCGGGAGGGACCCAGTACTTC. It specifies CASSLDFAGGTQYF. Drawing the rest from reference TRBV7-9 and TRBJ2-5, the complete variable domain is DTGVSQNPRHKITKRGQNVTFRCDPISEHNRLYWYRQTLGQGPEFLTYFQNEAQLEKSRLLSDRFSAERPKGSFSTLEIQRTEQGDSAMYLCASSLDFAGGTQYFGPGTRLLVL.

This clonotype was seen at least ten times. The rearrangement joins TRBV28 to TRBJ1-4; D unclear. The ends were cut back, 7 bases at V and 0 bases at J, with 18 bases in the middle. This CDR3 region has 17 residues. Germline lookup yields CDR1 MDHEN and CDR2 SYDVKM. The CDR3: CASTIQRYSATNEKLFF. The CDR3 DNA sequence: TGTGCCAGCACCATACAGCGCTATTCTGCAACTAATGAAAAACTGTTTTTT.

This clonotype was detected a few times. The V gene is TRBV5-5, the J gene TRBJ2-5, with D unresolved. The tail of the sequence fits TRBJ2-1 better, so the J call may be wrong. The V gene's germline CDR1 is SGHKS and CDR2 YYEKEE (reference sequence). CDR3 length: 15 residues. The CDR3 nucleotides read TGTGCCAGCAGCTTGGGCGGCGGCGGTGTAAATGAGCAGTTCTTC. Translation gives CASSLGGGGVNEQFF.

Only a few counts were recorded for this clonotype. The chain combines TRBV7-8 with TRBJ1-5; a possible D gene is TRBD1 (6 bases). CDR1 and CDR2 from the germline V gene are SGHVS and FQNEAQ. The length of the CDR3 is 13 residues. Trimming removed 5 bases at V and 4 bases at J, with 9 bases between. CDR3: CASSKGGNQPQHF. The DNA of the CDR3 is TGTGCCAGCAGCAAGGGGGGAAATCAGCCCCAGCATTTT.

This chain uses TRBV9 with TRBJ2-1; 10 positions match TRBD2. The CDR3 loop spans 16 amino acids. The junction had 5 bases not matched to a gene; V was cut back by 3 bases and J by 2 bases. The germline V gene encodes CDR1 SGDLS and CDR2 YYNGEE. Here the CDR3 DNA reads TGTGCCAGCAGCGGTAGCGGGAGGATAACCTACAATGAGCAGTTCTTC. Protein sequence: CASSGSGRITYNEQFF.

The chain couples TRBV5-1 to TRBJ2-5; TRBD2 is a possible D gene (5 bases). Trimming pared 4 bases from V and 5 bases from J, leaving 15 bases between. Per germline, CDR1 SGHRS and CDR2 YFSETQ. CDR3 length: 14 residues. CDR3 coding DNA: TGCGCCAGCAGCCCCGGAGGTAGCGAGGAGACCCAGTACTTC. Translated, it gives CASSPGGSEETQYF.

This clonotype has at least ten counts. V gene TRBV14 combines with J gene TRBJ2-3, with 9 nucleotides matching TRBD2. The V and J ends lost 3 bases and 4 bases, in that order; junction bases with no gene match: 5. This CDR3 comprises 15 residues. The germline V gene encodes CDR1 SGHDN and CDR2 FVKESK. The CDR3 is CASSQASGRPDTQYF. CDR3 bases: TGTGCCAGCAGCCAGGCGAGCGGGAGGCCAGATACGCAGTATTTT.

The sample holds a few counts of this clonotype. The rearrangement uses TRBV2 and TRBJ2-3; no definite D call. CDR3 length: 15 amino acids. Trimming removed 6 bases at V and 2 bases at J, with 15 bases between. Germline CDR1 is SNHLY and CDR2 is FYNNEI. The CDR3 loop is CASRNERSYTDTQYF. DNA for the CDR3: TGTGCCAGCAGGAACGAGAGGTCATACACAGATACGCAGTATTTT.

This clonotype was counted only a few times. The chain is built from TRBV3-1 and TRBJ2-5; D gene unclear. Trimming stripped 8 bases from V and 3 bases from J, with 16 bases between. The CDR3 has 14 amino acids. Germline V gene data show CDR1 as LGHDT and CDR2 as YNNKEL (reference sequence). CDR3 in amino acids: CASQQHPSKETQYF. CDR3 coding DNA: TGTGCCAGCCAGCAGCACCCTAGTAAAGAGACCCAGTACTTC.

V is TRBV9 and J is TRBJ2-7; tentative D call: TRBD1 (6 bases). The DNA matches TRBJ2-5 better at its end, which makes the J call doubtful. Per the germline V gene, CDR1 is SGDLS and CDR2 is YYNGEE. The length of the CDR3 is 15 residues. This chain's CDR3 is CASSANGQTQETQYF. The CDR3 DNA follows: TGTGCCAGCAGCGCCAACGGACAGACTCAAGAGACCCAGTACTTC.

This chain joins TRBV5-1 and TRBJ2-1; D perhaps matches TRBD2 (6 bases). Germline CDR1 and CDR2: SGHRS and YFSETQ. V was clipped by 2 bases and J by 12 bases, with 15 bases between them. The CDR3 is 13 residues long. CDR3 sequence: CASSLPETGVQFF. CDR3 bases: TGCGCCAGCAGCTTACCCGAGACGGGGGTGCAGTTCTTC.

The chain combines TRBV4-1 with TRBJ2-7; 10 bases agree with TRBD2. The DNA end is a closer match to TRBJ2-1, so the J assignment may be wrong. Germline CDR1 is MGHRA and CDR2 is YSYEKL. The CDR3 is 16 residues long. Here the CDR3 DNA reads TGCGCCAGCAGCCAAGGATCAGCGGGAGGGGTTTATGAGCAGTTCTTC. Its protein product is CASSQGSAGGVYEQFF.

This clonotype was found once. The CDR3 DNA is TGCGCCAGCAGCTTGGATGGGACTAGCGGGAGGTACGAGCAGTACTTC. It is translated as CASSLDGTSGRYEQYF. The V gene is TRBV5-1, the J gene TRBJ2-7; 15 bases are shared with TRBD2. The CDR3 covers 16 residues. The V gene's germline CDR1 is SGHRS and CDR2 YFSETQ. With V trimmed by 0 bases and J by 4 bases, 2 bases remained unmatched.

The chain has TRBV9 and TRBJ2-3; D not resolved. The CDR3 is 13 residues long. Germline-derived CDR1 and CDR2 are SGDLS and YYNGEE. The ends were cut back, 1 base at V and 6 bases at J, with 9 bases in the middle. The CDR3 sequence is CASSVSGHDTQYF. The CDR3 coding sequence is TGTGCCAGCAGCGTATCCGGTCATGATACGCAGTATTTT. The variable domain in full, completed from reference TRBV9 and TRBJ2-3, reads DSGVTQTPKHLITATGQRVTLRCSPRSGDLSVYWYQQSLDQGLQFLIQYYNGEERAKGNILERFSAQQFPDLHSELNLSSLELGDSALYFCASSVSGHDTQYFGPGTRLTVL.

This clonotype was counted a few times. The rearrangement joins TRBV4-1 to TRBJ1-4; D is perhaps TRBD1 (5 bases). Germline loops: CDR1 MGHRA, CDR2 YSYEKL. Deletions cut 0 bases from V and 8 bases from J, with 13 bases between. The CDR3 is 15 residues long. CDR3 in DNA: TGCGCCAGCAGCCAAGATCGGGACCCGGGAGAAAAACTGTTTTTT. Its translation is CASSQDRDPGEKLFF.

CDR3 sequence reads: CASSFTGGENNEKLFF. The CDR3 region has the DNA TGCGCCAGCAGCTTCACAGGGGGAGAGAATAATGAAAAACTGTTTTTT. The V call is TRBV5-1, the J call TRBJ1-4; 8 bases align to TRBD1. V shed 2 bases, J shed 4 bases, and the junction held 7 bases outside the gene matches. Per the germline V gene, CDR1 is SGHRS and CDR2 is YFSETQ. The CDR3 is 16 amino acids.

The chain uses TRBV2 and TRBJ2-1, with D unclear. The germline V gene has CDR1 SNHLY and CDR2 FYNNEI. Deletions cut 3 bases from V and 3 bases from J, with 6 bases between. This CDR3 region has 13 residues. CDR3: CASSDVGYNEQFF. The DNA of the CDR3 is TGTGCCAGCAGTGACGTCGGCTACAATGAGCAGTTCTTC.

This clonotype was observed a handful of times. Sequence at one end of the junction differs from germline and may be a read error. The V call is TRBV20-1, the J call TRBJ2-7, with 11 bases aligning to TRBD2. CDR3 size: 14 residues. CDR1 is DFQATT and CDR2 is SNEGSKA in the germline V gene (reference sequence). CDR3 in amino acids: CSTSTGTSGYEQYF. Written as DNA, the CDR3 is TGCAGTACTAGTACCGGGACTAGCGGTTACGAGCAGTACTTC.

The sample holds a few counts of this clonotype. J is TRBJ2-4 and V is TRBV15; D gene ambiguous. This CDR3 is built from 19 residues. Per the germline V gene, CDR1 is LNHNV and CDR2 is YYDKDF (reference sequence). Trimming took 2 bases from V and 0 from J, leaving 20 bases between them. CDR3 DNA sequence: TGTGCCACCAGCAGACCGGGCTCCTCGGCAGGTCCAGCCAAAAACATTCAGTACTTC. This translates into CATSRPGSSAGPAKNIQYF. The full variable domain, in which reference TRBV15 and TRBJ2-4 provide the parts outside the CDR3, is DAMVIQNPRYQVTQFGKPVTLSCSQTLNHNVMYWYQQKSSQAPKLLFHYYDKDFNNEADTPDNFQSRRPNTSFCFLDIRSPGLGDTAMYLCATSRPGSSAGPAKNIQYFGAGTRLSVL.

The chain joins TRBV10-3 to TRBJ2-7; possible D gene TRBD1, 7 bases. The V and J ends lost 8 bases and 0 bases respectively, with 20 bases between them. CDR1 is ENHRY and CDR2 is SYGVKD in the germline V gene. This CDR3 is built from 16 residues. Here the CDR3 reads CAIGDRGGSSSYEQYF. The DNA for the CDR3 is TGTGCCATCGGGGACAGAGGAGGGTCGAGCTCCTACGAGCAGTACTTC.

This clonotype was seen at least ten times. The J gene is TRBJ1-3, the V gene TRBV4-3, with D unresolved. Germline assignment: CDR1 LGHNA and CDR2 YSLEER. This CDR3 is 15 amino acids long. V lost 0 bases and J lost 3, with 9 bases in between. CDR3 in amino acids: CASSQDPGFGNTIYF. The CDR3 coding sequence is TGCGCCAGCAGCCAAGATCCAGGTTTTGGAAACACCATATATTTT.

CDR3 in amino acids: CASSPSLGVEDTEAFF. DNA of the CDR3: TGTGCCAGCTCACCTTCCCTGGGTGTCGAGGACACTGAAGCTTTCTTT. The chain employs TRBV18 and TRBJ1-1, with unresolved D. The V gene lost 3 bases and the J gene lost 3 bases, with 17 bases spanning the gap. The length of the CDR3 is 16 residues. The germline V gene encodes CDR1 KGHSH and CDR2 LQKENI. Together with reference TRBV18 and TRBJ1-1, the CDR3 gives the full variable domain: NAGVMQNPRHLVRRRGQEARLRCSPMKGHSHVYWYRQLPEEGLKFMVYLQKENIIDESGMPKERFSAEFPKEGPSILRIQQVVRGDSAAYFCASSPSLGVEDTEAFFGQGTRLTVV.

The rearrangement uses TRBV19 and TRBJ2-7; 7 nucleotides line up with TRBD2. CDR1 and CDR2 from the germline V gene are LNHDA and SQIVND (reference sequence). The CDR3 loop spans 14 amino acids. V was pared by 3 bases and J by 4 bases, with 6 bases of the junction left unmatched. The CDR3 DNA sequence: TGTGCCAGTAGTATGGAGACTAGCAGGTACGAGCAGTACTTC. This sequence encodes CASSMETSRYEQYF.